Listed here are 28 T cell receptor beta chains from one sample, sequenced in a study of CD8 T cells in ankylosing spondylitis. Each CDR3 protein is one row after TCRdb ran MiXCR on the 5' RACE reads. Here the sample spans around 140,000 distinct CDR3 sequences, approximately 10% being singletons. The sample taken for sequencing was blood, either unsorted or a sorted T cell fraction (not recorded which). These TCRs come from a female donor with ankylosing spondylitis or in good health (not recorded which).

This clonotype was counted ten times or more. This chain joins TRBV7-9 and TRBJ1-1; 8 bases fit TRBD1. Germline CDR1 is SEHNR and CDR2 is FQNEAQ (reference sequence). CDR3 length equals 15 residues. V shed 0 bases, J shed 3 bases, and the junction held 3 bases outside the gene matches. As DNA, the CDR3 is TGTGCCAGCAGCTTAGCGGACAGGGTCGACACTGAAGCTTTCTTT. Encoded protein: CASSLADRVDTEAFF.

This clonotype was detected only a few times. The V gene is TRBV7-8, the J gene TRBJ1-4; 7 nucleotides agree with TRBD1. Per germline, CDR1 SGHVS and CDR2 FQNEAQ. Trimming at V came to 5 bases and at J to 4 bases, leaving 7 bases not matched to a gene. CDR3 size: 15 residues. This CDR3 is CASSPGGTVNEKLFF. In DNA, the CDR3 is TGTGCCAGCAGCCCAGGGGGGACAGTTAATGAAAAACTGTTTTTT.

This clonotype showed up many times. V usage is TRBV12-3 or TRBV12-4 and J usage is TRBJ2-2, with D perhaps TRBD1 (6 bases). The length of the CDR3 is 14 residues. V was pared by 5 bases and J by 2 bases, with 9 bases between. This CDR3 reads CASSGQLNTGELFF. CDR3 in DNA: TGTGCCAGCAGTGGACAGCTTAACACCGGGGAGCTGTTTTTT.

In this sample, this clonotype turned up once. At one boundary the junction diverges from the germline segment, which might be a read error. V usage is TRBV30 and J usage is TRBJ1-1, with a weak D call TRBD1 (5 bases). Germline lookup yields CDR1 GTSNPN and CDR2 SVGIG (reference sequence). The CDR3 is 13 residues long. The CDR3 region has the DNA TGTGCCTGGACCTGGGGGAAGTACACTAAAGCTTTCTTT. This codes for CAWTWGKYTKAFF.

Regarding this clonotype: A junction end diverges from the germline sequence, so it may reflect a read error. V and J are TRBV3-1 and TRBJ2-3; maybe TRBD2 (5 bases). The CDR3 contains 15 residues. Germline CDR1 and CDR2: LGHDT and YNNKEL (reference sequence). CDR3 in DNA: TGTGTCAGCAGCCGGACTCTGTGTGGCACAGATACGCAGTATTTT. It encodes CVSSRTLCGTDTQYF.

This clonotype was counted at least ten times. The chain carries TRBV19 and TRBJ2-7; 8 nucleotides match TRBD1. The trim removed 3 bases at V and 2 bases at J, leaving 6 bases unmatched. Germline V gene lookup returns CDR1 LNHDA and CDR2 SQIVND (reference sequence). The CDR3 totals 15 residues. CDR3: CASSIMTGATYEQYF. The DNA of the CDR3 is TGTGCCAGTAGTATTATGACAGGGGCGACCTACGAGCAGTACTTC.

This clonotype was detected many times. This chain connects TRBV7-2 to TRBJ2-1; no clear D. The V and J ends lost 4 bases and 5 bases respectively, with 12 bases between them. This CDR3 has 14 amino acids. In germline, CDR1 is SGHTA, CDR2 FQGNSA. CDR3 residues: CASSSDLLNNEQFF. The CDR3 nucleotides read TGTGCCAGCAGCTCTGATCTCTTAAACAATGAGCAGTTCTTC.

This clonotype has a count of ten or more. This chain uses TRBV5-1 with TRBJ1-6; D not certain. CDR1 and CDR2 (germline): SGHRS, YFSETQ. V was pared by 1 base and J by 7 bases, with 12 bases between. The CDR3 loop spans 15 amino acids. CDR3: CASSLLGAGNSPLHF. CDR3 in DNA: TGCGCCAGCAGCTTGCTGGGTGCTGGCAATTCACCCCTCCACTTT.

This clonotype was observed many times. J is TRBJ2-2 and V is TRBV19; D ambiguous. This CDR3 spans 15 amino acids. The V gene lost 5 bases and the J gene lost 4 bases, with 14 bases spanning the gap. Per germline, CDR1 LNHDA and CDR2 SQIVND (reference sequence). The DNA for the CDR3 is TGTGCCAGTAGTCCCGGGCGCGGATTCACCGGGGAGCTGTTTTTT. Translating it yields CASSPGRGFTGELFF. The entire variable domain, with the rest obtained from reference TRBV19 and TRBJ2-2, is as follows: DGGITQSPKYLFRKEGQNVTLSCEQNLNHDAMYWYRQDPGQGLRLIYYSQIVNDFQKGDIAEGYSVSREKKESFPLTVTSAQKNPTAFYLCASSPGRGFTGELFFGEGSRLTVL.

The V gene is TRBV12-3 or TRBV12-4, the J gene TRBJ2-2, with D possibly TRBD2 on 6 matching bases. This CDR3 has 13 amino acids. V lost 5 bases to trimming and J lost 8 bases, with 12 bases between them. The CDR3 protein is CASSVSGSGELFF. In nucleotides, the CDR3 is TGTGCCAGCAGTGTTAGCGGTTCGGGGGAGCTGTTTTTT.

This clonotype was seen repeatedly, ten times or more. The chain carries TRBV20-1 and TRBJ1-3, with D perhaps matching TRBD1 (5 bases). Trimming shortened V by 5 bases and J by 0 bases, and 8 bases separated the two germline ends. The CDR3 runs 13 residues. CDR1 and CDR2 (germline): DFQATT, SNEGSKA (reference sequence). In nucleotides, the CDR3 is TGCAGTGCTGCAGGGCCCTCTGGAAACACCATATATTTT. The encoded protein is CSAAGPSGNTIYF.

The chain recombines TRBV27 with TRBJ1-2; D is possibly TRBD1 (6 bases). The CDR3 has 14 residues. CDR1 is MNHEY, CDR2 SMNVEV, per germline (reference sequence). With 8 bases removed from V and 4 bases from J, the gap between germline ends came to 17 bases. Here the CDR3 reads CASSARQETYGYTF. Written as DNA, the CDR3 is TGTGCCAGCTCAGCCCGACAGGAGACCTATGGCTACACCTTC.

This clonotype was seen repeatedly, ten times or more. The chain has TRBV28 and TRBJ1-1; no definite D call. Per the germline V gene, CDR1 is MDHEN and CDR2 is SYDVKM. CDR3 length: 12 residues. Trimming left V 6 bases short and J 3 bases short, with 8 bases between. In DNA, the CDR3 is TGTGCCAGCAGCAAAGGGTACACTGAAGCTTTCTTT. This translates into CASSKGYTEAFF. Variable domain in full (rest from reference TRBV28 and TRBJ1-1): DVKVTQSSRYLVKRTGEKVFLECVQDMDHENMFWYRQDPGLGLRLIYFSYDVKMKEKGDIPEGYSVSREKKERFSLILESASTNQTSMYLCASSKGYTEAFFGQGTRLTVV.

The chain uses TRBV21-1 and TRBJ2-5; no DNA check was done on the table's D call, TRBD1. TRBV21-1 is termed a pseudogene. This CDR3 is built from 17 residues. The CDR3 DNA sequence: TGTGCCAGCAGCAAAGCATTCGGGGACAGTCCATCGGAGACCCAGTACTTC. Residues: CASSKAFGDSPSETQYF.

The table lists this clonotype with many counts. The chain employs TRBV24-1 and TRBJ2-1; tentative D call: TRBD1 (6 bases). Germline CDR1 is KGHDR and CDR2 is SFDVKD. CDR3 length equals 16 residues. V lost 5 bases and J lost 3, with 16 bases in between. Here the CDR3 DNA reads TGTGCCACCAGTGCCCCCGGGACACAGATCTACAATGAGCAGTTCTTC. Amino acids: CATSAPGTQIYNEQFF.

This clonotype was seen ten or more times. The gene calls are TRBV19 and TRBJ1-4, with D tentatively TRBD1 (6 bases). The CDR3 is 12 amino acids. Germline values: CDR1 LNHDA, CDR2 SQIVND (reference sequence). Trimming left V 7 bases short and J 8 bases short, with 11 bases between. CDR3 bases: TGTGCCAGTAAACAGGGTAACGAAAAACTGTTTTTT. This translates into CASKQGNEKLFF.

This clonotype came up many times. The rearrangement uses TRBV5-1 and TRBJ2-1; 14 nucleotides align to TRBD2. The CDR3 covers 18 residues. The V gene end was trimmed by 4 bases and the J gene end by 0 bases; junction bases not matched to a gene: 6. Germline V lookup: CDR1 SGHRS, CDR2 YFSETQ. The CDR3 here is CASSLGLAGAISYNEQFF. The CDR3 DNA reads as TGCGCCAGCAGCCTGGGACTAGCGGGGGCCATCTCCTACAATGAGCAGTTCTTC.

The gene calls are TRBV5-5 and TRBJ2-2; D gene ambiguous. Between the trimmed V and J ends, which lost 1 base and 4 bases, there was a span of 8 bases. There are 14 residues in the CDR3. CDR1 and CDR2 (germline): SGHKS, YYEKEE (reference sequence). The CDR3 DNA follows: TGTGCCAGCAGCTTGCGCCATCTCACCGGGGAGCTGTTTTTT. Its translation: CASSLRHLTGELFF.

This clonotype has a count of ten or more. This chain links TRBV20-1 with TRBJ2-1; D uncertain. V gave up 2 bases and J gave up 0 bases, with 11 bases separating them. Germline V lookup: CDR1 DFQATT, CDR2 SNEGSKA (reference sequence). This CDR3 is built from 15 residues. In nucleotides, the CDR3 is TGCAGTGCTAGAACCGACAAGTCCTCCTACAATGAGCAGTTCTTC. This codes for CSARTDKSSYNEQFF.

At least ten counts were recorded for this clonotype. The gene calls are TRBV5-1 and TRBJ1-1; D perhaps matches TRBD1 (6 bases). CDR3 length: 14 amino acids. The germline CDR1 and CDR2 sequences are SGHRS and YFSETQ. The V end was cut by 2 bases, the J end by 1 base, with 9 bases between. This CDR3 is CASSFGGQNTEAFF. The CDR3 bases are TGCGCCAGCAGCTTTGGGGGGCAGAACACTGAAGCTTTCTTT.

This clonotype has at least ten counts. This chain joins TRBV5-1 and TRBJ2-2; no reliable D call. CDR1 and CDR2 from the germline V gene are SGHRS and YFSETQ. Trimming removed 2 bases from V and 3 bases from J, with 11 bases in between. This CDR3 has 15 residues. The CDR3 reads CASSFLGLDTGELFF. The CDR3 bases are TGCGCCAGCAGCTTTTTGGGGTTAGACACCGGGGAGCTGTTTTTT.

The sample holds many counts of this clonotype. This rearrangement joins TRBV7-2 to TRBJ1-1; 7 bases fit TRBD1. The germline V gene encodes CDR1 SGHTA and CDR2 FQGNSA. The junction had 8 bases not matched to a gene; V was cut back by 5 bases and J by 2 bases. The length of the CDR3 is 15 residues. DNA of the CDR3: TGTGCCAGCAGCCTCAGGGGGGCGGAAAACACTGAAGCTTTCTTT. Translation: CASSLRGAENTEAFF.

This clonotype showed up many times. The chain employs TRBV5-8 and TRBJ1-5; the D is unclear. CDR3 length equals 11 residues. CDR1 and CDR2 from the germline V gene are SGHTS and YDEGEE. V was cut by 2 bases and J by 7 bases, with 4 bases left in between. This CDR3 is CASSLVQPQHF. CDR3 coding DNA: TGTGCCAGCAGCTTAGTCCAGCCCCAGCATTTT. Variable domain in full (rest from reference TRBV5-8 and TRBJ1-5): EAGVTQSPTHLIKTRGQQATLRCSPISGHTSVYWYQQALGLGLQFLLWYDEGEERNRGNFPPRFSGRQFPNYSSELNVNALELEDSALYLCASSLVQPQHFGDGTRLSIL.

This clonotype was picked up many times. This chain connects TRBV7-8 to TRBJ2-5; maybe TRBD2 (6 bases). V gave up 2 bases and J gave up 3 bases, with 16 bases separating them. The CDR3 has 16 residues. From germline, CDR1 is SGHVS and CDR2 FQNEAQ. The CDR3 spells CASSLILGGPKETQYF. The DNA for the CDR3 is TGTGCCAGCAGCTTAATCCTCGGAGGGCCCAAAGAGACCCAGTACTTC. The whole variable domain, remainder taken from reference TRBV7-8 and TRBJ2-5, is GAGVSQSPRYKVAKRGQDVALRCDPISGHVSLFWYQQALGQGPEFLTYFQNEAQLDKSGLPSDRFFAERPEGSVSTLKIQRTQQEDSAVYLCASSLILGGPKETQYFGPGTRLLVL.

This clonotype has ten or more counts. In nucleotides, the CDR3 is TGTGCCACACGTCCGGGACTAGCGGGCAATGAGCAGTTCTTC. It translates to CATRPGLAGNEQFF. This sequence joins TRBV12-3 or TRBV12-4 and TRBJ2-1, with 12 bases that match TRBD2. V lost 10 bases, J lost 6 bases, and 7 bases stayed unmatched. This CDR3 has 14 residues.

This clonotype was seen more than once but under ten times. A much bigger clone sits one base away, suggesting this may be a read error. J is TRBJ2-3 and V is TRBV20-1; D uncertain. CDR1 and CDR2 (germline): DFQATT, SNEGSKA (reference sequence). The CDR3 sequence is 14 residues long. V gave up 5 bases and J gave up 2 bases, with 14 bases separating them. The CDR3 DNA reads TGCAGTGCTTCCTCCTCCGGCCCCACAGATACGCAGTATTTT. It encodes CSASSSGPTDTQYF.

This clonotype was observed many times. CDR3 nucleotide sequence: TGTGCCAGCAGTTTCGGATCAGGGCTTCCAAGCAATCAGCCCCAGCATTTT. This gives the protein CASSFGSGLPSNQPQHF. This chain links TRBV28 with TRBJ1-5; possibly TRBD1 for D (5 bases). This CDR3 spans 17 amino acids. The V end lost 3 bases, the J end lost 1 base, and 16 bases lay between the germline ends. CDR1 MDHEN and CDR2 SYDVKM come from the germline V gene.

Ten or more counts support this clonotype. The chain links TRBV5-1 to TRBJ2-1; possible D gene TRBD2, 6 bases. V was trimmed by 8 bases and J by 2 bases, leaving 14 bases between them. This CDR3 contains 14 residues. The germline gives CDR1 SGHRS, CDR2 YFSETQ. The CDR3 nucleotides read TGCGCCAGTGAGGAGGGTAGGCCCTACAATGAGCAGTTCTTC. Protein product: CASEEGRPYNEQFF.